Below, 29 T cell receptor beta chains from the same sample are listed, as sequenced in a study of technical replicates of blood from four donors. Clones were read by immunoSEQ multiplex PCR, and TCRdb kept only the in-frame ones, dropping some. The sample yields 55,000 to 75,000 clones, 85% to 95% seen once. The sample consisted of PBMCs. These receptors came from a human donor in good health. Some clones in this sample may be carry-over from other donors' samples.

The chain joins TRBV25-1 to TRBJ2-1; 9 positions agree with TRBD2. Trimming removed 4 bases from V and 7 bases from J; junction bases left unmatched: 8. The CDR3 runs 15 residues. CDR1 is MGHDK, CDR2 SYGVNS, per germline. The CDR3 coding sequence is TGTGCCAGCAGTGCGGTACTAGCGGGTTCAAATGAGCAGTTCTTC. Amino acids: CASSAVLAGSNEQFF.

V usage is TRBV7-2 and J usage is TRBJ2-1; 9 positions match TRBD2. Losses at the gene ends were 3 bases for V and 2 bases for J; bases not matched to a gene: 2. Germline V lookup: CDR1 SGHTA, CDR2 FQGNSA. The CDR3 contains 15 residues. The CDR3, as DNA: TGTGCCAGCAGCTTGGGACTAGCTCCCTACAATGAGCAGTTCTTC. Residues: CASSLGLAPYNEQFF. Looking up the rest from reference TRBV7-2 and TRBJ2-1 gives the full variable domain: GAGVSQSPSNKVTEKGKDVELRCDPISGHTALYWYRQSLGQGLEFLIYFQGNSAPDKSGLPSDRFSAERTGGSVSTLTIQRTQQEDSAVYLCASSLGLAPYNEQFFGPGTRLTVL.

The rearrangement links TRBV4-2 to TRBJ2-5; a weak D match, TRBD2 (5 bases). CDR3 size: 14 residues. The germline V and J ends were trimmed by 4 bases and 7 bases, with 16 bases remaining between them. Germline CDR1 is LGHNA and CDR2 is YNFKEQ. The DNA for the CDR3 is TGTGCCAGCAGCCCCGGGGAGACATACGGGACCCAGTACTTC. Residues: CASSPGETYGTQYF.

This rearrangement joins TRBV6-5 to TRBJ2-2; 7 positions agree with TRBD2. The junction had 6 bases not matched to a gene; V was cut back by 5 bases and J by 6 bases. The CDR3 is 14 residues long. From germline, CDR1 is MNHEY and CDR2 SVGAGI. The CDR3 loop reads CASSRTSWAGELFF. Here the CDR3 DNA reads TGTGCCAGCAGTCGGACTAGTTGGGCCGGGGAGCTGTTTTTT.

This clone has just one count. The genes are TRBV7-8 and TRBJ1-6; D not resolved. V was trimmed by 2 bases and J by 2 bases, leaving 10 bases between them. This CDR3 has 16 amino acids. Looked up from germline, CDR1 is SGHVS and CDR2 is FQNEAQ. This chain's CDR3 is CASSLSRQPYNSPLHF. The CDR3 nucleotides read TGTGCCAGCAGCTTATCCAGACAACCCTATAATTCACCCCTCCACTTT.

The chain is built from TRBV7-9 and TRBJ1-6; D is uncertain. The CDR3 contains 13 residues. Germline loops: CDR1 SEHNR, CDR2 FQNEAQ (reference sequence). The germline V and J ends were trimmed by 6 bases and 7 bases, with 10 bases remaining between them. This CDR3 is CASSGSMNSPLHF. The CDR3 nucleotides read TGTGCCAGCAGTGGCAGTATGAATTCACCCCTCCACTTT.

The chain recombines TRBV30 with TRBJ2-7, with a weak D call TRBD1 (6 bases). CDR3 length: 13 amino acids. The ends were cut back, 5 bases at V and 3 bases at J, with 14 bases in the middle. Germline V gives CDR1 GTSNPN, CDR2 SVGIG (reference sequence). CDR3 DNA sequence: TGTGCCTGGGAAGGGGACACAGGCTACGAGCAGTACTTC. This codes for CAWEGDTGYEQYF.

For this clone: One base away lies a much larger clone, so this may be a sequencing read error. V gene TRBV9 combines with J gene TRBJ2-1; the D gene is possibly TRBD1 (6 bases). CDR1 and CDR2 (germline): SGDLS, YYNGEE. The V gene lost 6 bases and the J gene lost 9 bases, with 31 bases spanning the gap. The CDR3 contains 18 residues. The CDR3 DNA reads as TGTGCCAGCAACGACGCCGCCGCAGGGGCTAGAAGGCGCGGTGAGCAGTTCTTC. This codes for CASNDAAAGARRRGEQFF.

This chain uses TRBV4-2 with TRBJ2-3; 12 positions match TRBD2. J was trimmed by 5 bases and V by 4 bases; bases with no gene match: 7. The germline CDR1 and CDR2 sequences are LGHNA and YNFKEQ. This CDR3 is 16 amino acids long. The CDR3: CASSPRLAGAGDTQYF. In DNA, the CDR3 is TGTGCCAGCAGCCCGCGACTAGCGGGAGCGGGAGATACGCAGTATTTT.

V usage is TRBV7-9 and J usage is TRBJ2-7; 11 bases are a match to TRBD1. Germline V CDR1 and CDR2: SEHNR, FQNEAQ (reference sequence). V lost 3 bases, J lost 1 base, and 5 bases stayed unmatched. CDR3 size: 16 residues. This CDR3 is CASSLHRDRGSYEQYF. CDR3 sequence (DNA): TGTGCCAGCAGCTTGCACCGGGACAGGGGGTCCTACGAGCAGTACTTC.

This clone is a singleton in its sample. The rearrangement uses TRBV18 and TRBJ2-7, with D maybe TRBD2 (6 bases). V shed 3 bases and J shed 6 bases, with 9 bases lying between them. This CDR3 region has 12 residues. Germline values: CDR1 KGHSH, CDR2 LQKENI. The CDR3 DNA reads TGTGCCAGCTCACCTGGGGGGACCGAGCAGTACTTC. Encoded protein: CASSPGGTEQYF.

CDR3 sequence reads: CASSLLWGPGEQYF. The CDR3 region has the DNA TGTGCCAGCAGCTTACTTTGGGGGCCGGGCGAGCAGTACTTC. The genes are TRBV11-2 and TRBJ2-7; weak D call: TRBD1 (6 bases). The V gene lost 2 bases and the J gene lost 6 bases, with 14 bases spanning the gap. The CDR3 runs to 14 residues. Germline V gives CDR1 SGHAT, CDR2 FQNNGV. The full variable domain, in which reference TRBV11-2 and TRBJ2-7 provide the parts outside the CDR3, is EAGVAQSPRYKIIEKRQSVAFWCNPISGHATLYWYQQILGQGPKLLIQFQNNGVVDDSQLPKDRFSAERLKGVDSTLKIQPAKLEDSAVYLCASSLLWGPGEQYFGPGTRLTVT.

The V and J genes are TRBV7-2 and TRBJ1-6, with D hard to call. With 5 bases removed from V and 9 bases from J, the gap between germline ends came to 14 bases. In germline, CDR1 is SGHTA, CDR2 FQGNSA. The CDR3 is 14 residues long. The CDR3 DNA reads TGTGCCAGCAGCCCCTCGACTTATGGTTCACCCCTCCACTTT. It specifies CASSPSTYGSPLHF.

The gene calls are TRBV6-1 and TRBJ2-5; 9 nucleotides agree with TRBD1. The CDR3 has 16 amino acids. The V segment lost 2 bases and the J segment 3 bases; nucleotides outside the gene matches: 7. Germline CDR1 reads MNHNS; CDR2 reads SASEGT. Here the CDR3 DNA reads TGTGCCAGCAGTGAAAGGGACAGGGAAGCGAAAGAGACCCAGTACTTC. As protein: CASSERDREAKETQYF.

CDR3 sequence reads: CASSQEELNTEAFF. CDR3 bases: TGCGCCAGCAGCCAAGAGGAGTTGAACACTGAAGCTTTCTTT. The chain carries TRBV4-3 and TRBJ1-1; D is unclear. CDR3 length: 14 amino acids. The V end lost 0 bases, the J end lost 0 bases, and 5 bases lay between the germline ends. Germline V gene data show CDR1 as LGHNA and CDR2 as YSLEER.

The chain's CDR3 is CASSLGTGVAQYF. In DNA form, the CDR3 reads TGTGCCAGCAGCTTAGGGACAGGGGTAGCGCAGTATTTT. This chain uses TRBV7-9 with TRBJ2-3, with TRBD1 identical over 9 bases. Looked up from germline, CDR1 is SEHNR and CDR2 is FQNEAQ (reference sequence). This CDR3 is 13 amino acids long. Trimming cost V 1 base and J 10 bases; bases outside gene matches: 3.

The chain uses TRBV5-4 and TRBJ2-2; TRBD1 is a possible D gene (5 bases). Trimming left V 1 base short and J 1 base short, with 8 bases between. CDR1 is SGHNT, CDR2 YYREEE, per germline (reference sequence). The CDR3 consists of 15 residues. Here the CDR3 DNA reads TGTGCCAGCAGCTTGAGACAGTTGAACACCGGGGAGCTGTTTTTT. This codes for CASSLRQLNTGELFF.

The chain is built from TRBV7-8 and TRBJ1-1, with TRBD1 matching 7 bases. Trimming cost V 4 bases and J 0 bases; bases outside gene matches: 2. The CDR3 consists of 14 residues. In germline, CDR1 is SGHVS, CDR2 FQNEAQ. The CDR3 protein is CASSYRGMNTEAFF. In DNA, the CDR3 is TGTGCCAGCAGCTACAGGGGCATGAACACTGAAGCTTTCTTT.

This rearrangement joins TRBV4-3 to TRBJ1-6; D may be TRBD1 (5 bases). The germline V gene has CDR1 LGHNA and CDR2 YSLEER. V was shortened by 2 bases and J by 5 bases, with 13 bases between the two germline ends. The CDR3 contains 16 residues. CDR3 amino acids: CASSQSPGGDNSPLHF. The CDR3 bases are TGCGCCAGCAGCCAATCCCCCGGGGGGGATAATTCACCCCTCCACTTT.

The chain links TRBV18 to TRBJ2-2; possible D gene TRBD1, 5 bases. CDR3 length: 14 residues. Germline values: CDR1 KGHSH, CDR2 LQKENI. V was clipped by 6 bases and J by 4 bases, with 12 bases between them. As DNA, the CDR3 is TGTGCCAGCTCGCTAAGGGGTGCCACCGGGGAGCTGTTTTTT. Amino acids: CASSLRGATGELFF.

The genes are TRBV10-3 and TRBJ1-2, with D maybe TRBD1 (6 bases). Trimming removed 10 bases at V and 4 bases at J, with 19 bases between. Germline V CDR1 and CDR2: ENHRY, SYGVKD. The CDR3 length is 14 residues. CDR3 DNA sequence: TGTGCCACTGGGTCCGGGACACAAAGCTATGGCTACACCTTC. This sequence encodes CATGSGTQSYGYTF.

V usage is TRBV5-6 and J usage is TRBJ2-7; no definite D call. The V end was cut by 6 bases, the J end by 5 bases, with 15 bases between. Germline V gene data show CDR1 as SGHDT and CDR2 as YYEEEE. The CDR3 spans 13 residues. The CDR3 sequence is CASKGGAFHEQYF. In DNA, the CDR3 is TGTGCCAGCAAAGGTGGAGCATTCCACGAGCAGTACTTC.

This rearrangement joins TRBV7-9 to TRBJ2-5; TRBD1 agrees at 7 bases. The CDR3 is made up of 15 amino acids. Unmatched junction bases numbered 6, after V lost 1 base and J lost 4 bases. Per the germline V gene, CDR1 is SEHNR and CDR2 is FQNEAQ (reference sequence). CDR3 sequence reads: CASSLETGQGETQYF. Written as DNA, the CDR3 is TGTGCCAGCAGCTTAGAGACAGGGCAGGGAGAGACCCAGTACTTC.

This chain uses TRBV7-3 with TRBJ2-5; D possibly corresponds to TRBD2 (6 bases). Trimming took off 5 bases at V and 1 base at J, with 8 bases between the two ends. Germline CDR1 SGHTA, CDR2 FQGTGA. This CDR3 has 13 residues. The CDR3, as DNA: TGTGCCAGCAGCCGTAGCGGCCAAGAGACCCAGTACTTC. Amino acids: CASSRSGQETQYF.

The chain recombines TRBV7-9 with TRBJ2-5, with a tentative D call TRBD2 (5 bases). V was cut by 5 bases and J by 2 bases, with 21 bases left in between. Germline V CDR1 and CDR2: SEHNR, FQNEAQ (reference sequence). CDR3 length: 17 residues. The DNA for the CDR3 is TGTGCCAGCAGCACCAATAGCGAAGGATTTTGGCAAGAGACCCAGTACTTC. Protein product: CASSTNSEGFWQETQYF.

V usage is TRBV6-6 and J usage is TRBJ1-2; 10 nucleotides match TRBD1. CDR3 length equals 16 residues. Germline V gene lookup returns CDR1 MNHNY and CDR2 SVGAGI (reference sequence). With 3 bases clipped from V and 5 bases from J, the junction kept 9 bases outside the gene matches. In DNA, the CDR3 is TGTGCCAGCAGTTATATAGGGACAGGGGTTGTTTATGGCTACACCTTC. This codes for CASSYIGTGVVYGYTF.

The rearrangement links TRBV5-6 to TRBJ2-5; D is perhaps TRBD2 (6 bases). The V gene lost 1 base and the J gene lost 4 bases, with 14 bases spanning the gap. The CDR3 totals 15 residues. Germline V gene data show CDR1 as SGHDT and CDR2 as YYEEEE. CDR3 nucleotide sequence: TGTGCCAGCAGCTTGAGGGCGCTCGGGGGAGAGACCCAGTACTTC. Protein product: CASSLRALGGETQYF.

This chain links TRBV7-8 with TRBJ1-1, with D possibly TRBD1 on 6 matching bases. The CDR3 consists of 14 residues. CDR1 and CDR2 from the germline V gene are SGHVS and FQNEAQ. With 3 bases removed from V and 6 bases from J, the gap between germline ends came to 14 bases. The CDR3, as DNA: TGTGCCAGCAGCTTCCCGCCTCGACAGGCTGAAGCTTTCTTT. Encoded protein: CASSFPPRQAEAFF.

This chain joins TRBV14 and TRBJ1-6; maybe TRBD1 (5 bases). V lost 1 base to trimming and J lost 9 bases, with 10 bases between them. Germline lookup yields CDR1 SGHDN and CDR2 FVKESK. The CDR3 is 14 residues long. CDR3 bases: TGTGCCAGCAGCCAAGGCTACCAGGGTTCACCCCTCCACTTT. It yields the protein CASSQGYQGSPLHF. The full variable domain, in which reference TRBV14 and TRBJ1-6 provide the parts outside the CDR3, is EAGVTQFPSHSVIEKGQTVTLRCDPISGHDNLYWYRRVMGKEIKFLLHFVKESKQDESGMPNNRFLAERTGGTYSTLKVQPAELEDSGVYFCASSQGYQGSPLHFGNGTRLTVT.